A few counts support the clone carrying this T cell receptor delta chain. Its antigen is not known. This sample is drawn from a study of Vδ1+ human thymocytes. Study outcomes and limitations: Despite high sort purity, about 19% of thymic T cell receptor delta sequences were Vdelta2. In the thymus, TRG and TRD repertoires looked highly polyclonal with Gaussian CDR3 lengths.

The sorted cells were CD3+ Vdelta1+ Vdelta2- thymocytes from alphabeta-depleted thymus. V lost 8 bases to trimming and J lost 4 bases, with 23 bases between them. This CDR3 region has 16 residues. Germline V gene sequence: CDR1 TSWWSYY, CDR2 QGS. Sequences come from RNA converted to cDNA by reverse transcription. CDR3 amplicons came from multiplex PCR with pooled V-gene forward and constant-region reverse primers. TCRdb re-called clones from the multiplex PCR reads using CATT. The table includes approximately 58,000 delta-chain clones, more than 13% detected once. This TCR was sampled from a girl in the first two years of life who had congenital heart surgery. The chain recombines TRDV1 with TRDJ1; the D is unclear. The sample was Vdelta1+ gamma-delta thymocytes from the thymus. Subset noted: FACS-sorted CD3+ TCRalphabeta- TCRVdelta1+ TCRVdelta2- thymocytes. DNA for the CDR3: TGTGCTCTTAATGTGGTGATTCAAAGAGATGGCGATAAACTCATCTTT. It yields the protein CALNVVIQRDGDKLIF.